Below are 32 T cell receptor beta chains sequenced from a single sample in a study of T cells after yellow fever vaccination. TCRdb re-derived calls from the 5' RACE reads in MiXCR, one entry per CDR3 protein. The sample carries 150,000 to 200,000 distinct CDR3 sequences, 7% to 10% recorded once. The material sequenced was CD8+ T cells sorted from PBMCs, taken 45 days after the yellow fever booster vaccination. Receptors originate from a man in his late teens or twenties who received the YFV17D yellow fever vaccine.

J is TRBJ1-2 and V is TRBV7-9; D uncertain. CDR3 length: 16 residues. Per germline, CDR1 SEHNR and CDR2 FQNEAQ (reference sequence). The V end was cut by 0 bases, the J end by 4 bases, with 15 bases between. CDR3 sequence: CASSLAGYTGTYGYTF. CDR3 sequence (DNA): TGTGCCAGCAGCTTAGCGGGATACACGGGTACCTATGGCTACACCTTC.

This chain uses TRBV7-9 with TRBJ2-7; D not resolved. Germline CDR1 SEHNR, CDR2 FQNEAQ (reference sequence). The CDR3 is 13 amino acids. Trimming removed 3 bases from V and 7 bases from J, with 13 bases in between. The CDR3 DNA is TGTGCCAGCAGCTTGGGCGTAACTCGGGAGCAGTACGTC. Its protein product is CASSLGVTREQYV.

The V call is TRBV7-9, the J call TRBJ1-5; D perhaps matches TRBD1 (5 bases). CDR3 length equals 14 residues. Germline V CDR1 and CDR2: SEHNR, FQNEAQ (reference sequence). Trimming pared 8 bases from V and 3 bases from J, leaving 14 bases between. CDR3 in amino acids: CASAGQGNNQPQHF. The CDR3 DNA reads TGTGCCAGCGCCGGCCAGGGTAACAATCAGCCCCAGCATTTT.

The chain couples TRBV4-3 to TRBJ1-2; 7 bases are a match to TRBD1. The CDR3 is made up of 17 amino acids. Germline assignment: CDR1 LGHNA and CDR2 YSLEER. The V and J ends lost 1 base and 7 bases, in that order; junction bases with no gene match: 15. The CDR3 DNA is TGCGCCAGCAGCCAAGGTGCCCAAAAGACAGGGAGGGTTGGCTACACCTTC. Protein sequence: CASSQGAQKTGRVGYTF.

The table lists this clonotype with a few counts. The chain employs TRBV6-6 and TRBJ2-1, with unresolved D. This CDR3 region has 11 residues. Germline CDR1 and CDR2: MNHNY and SVGAGI (reference sequence). Trimming took off 10 bases at V and 7 bases at J, with 11 bases between the two ends. The CDR3 is CAIGVGNEQFF. CDR3 DNA: TGTGCCATCGGAGTTGGTAATGAGCAGTTCTTC.

The chain has TRBV24-1 and TRBJ2-5, with D uncertain. V lost 2 bases and J lost 4, with 13 bases in between. CDR3 length: 15 amino acids. Per germline, CDR1 KGHDR and CDR2 SFDVKD. The CDR3 coding sequence is TGTGCCACCAGTGATTCCACGGATGAGGCAGAGACCCAGTACTTC. It is translated as CATSDSTDEAETQYF.

This clonotype was picked up a small number of times. The gene calls are TRBV7-9 and TRBJ1-4, with 7 bases fitting TRBD1. CDR1 is SEHNR, CDR2 FQNEAQ, per germline (reference sequence). The CDR3 is made up of 14 amino acids. V lost 3 bases to trimming and J lost 2 bases; unmatched junction nucleotides: 0. CDR3 coding DNA: TGTGCCAGCAGCTTGACAGGGACTAATGAAAAACTGTTTTTT. Residues: CASSLTGTNEKLFF.

The genes are TRBV29-1 and TRBJ2-4; TRBD2 agrees at 13 bases. Per the germline V gene, CDR1 is SQVTM and CDR2 is ANQGSEA. V gave up 3 bases and J gave up 9 bases; unmatched junction bases: 8. The length of the CDR3 is 15 residues. CDR3 nucleotide sequence: TGCAGCGTTGACGGACTAGCGGGGGCCTCAAGCATTCAGTACTTC. This gives the protein CSVDGLAGASSIQYF.

The chain joins TRBV15 to TRBJ2-3; TRBD1 agrees at 10 bases. CDR3 length: 16 amino acids. J gave up 4 bases and V 0 bases, and 4 bases lay outside the gene matches. The germline CDR1 and CDR2 sequences are LNHNV and YYDKDF (reference sequence). The CDR3 reads CATSRERGQGADTQYF. The CDR3 region has the DNA TGTGCCACCAGCAGAGAGAGAGGACAGGGGGCAGATACGCAGTATTTT. Full variable domain (outside the CDR3, taken from reference TRBV15 and TRBJ2-3): DAMVIQNPRYQVTQFGKPVTLSCSQTLNHNVMYWYQQKSSQAPKLLFHYYDKDFNNEADTPDNFQSRRPNTSFCFLDIRSPGLGDTAMYLCATSRERGQGADTQYFGPGTRLTVL.

This clonotype was seen more than once but under ten times. The rearrangement joins TRBV6-1 to TRBJ2-2, with TRBD2 matching 7 bases. Germline assignment: CDR1 MNHNS and CDR2 SASEGT. With V trimmed by 6 bases and J by 7 bases, 2 bases remained unmatched. The CDR3 consists of 12 residues. CDR3: CASSGGSGELFF. The CDR3 nucleotides read TGTGCCAGCAGCGGGGGGAGCGGGGAGCTGTTTTTT.

This clonotype was seen a few times. The V call is TRBV7-3, the J call TRBJ2-3; D remains ambiguous. Trimming shortened V by 1 base and J by 9 bases, and 11 bases separated the two germline ends. This CDR3 region has 13 residues. CDR1 is SGHTA, CDR2 FQGTGA, per germline. The CDR3 bases are TGTGCCAGCAGCTTAATGCCGGCTGACACGCAGTATTTT. Protein sequence: CASSLMPADTQYF.

In this sample, this clonotype turned up a few times. This sequence joins TRBV4-3 and TRBJ1-2; D might be TRBD1 (6 bases). CDR3 length: 15 amino acids. CDR1 is LGHNA, CDR2 YSLEER, per germline. V was clipped by 4 bases and J by 2 bases, with 14 bases between them. As DNA, the CDR3 is TGCGCCAGCAGCCCGGGGCGGGGGGCCAACTATGGCTACACCTTC. It encodes CASSPGRGANYGYTF.

This clonotype has just a few counts. CDR3 sequence reads: CAIRGLSEAFF. The DNA for the CDR3 is TGTGCCATCAGGGGTCTTTCTGAAGCTTTCTTT. This sequence joins TRBV10-3 and TRBJ1-1, with D unclear. The CDR3 extends over 11 amino acids. CDR1 is ENHRY and CDR2 is SYGVKD in the germline V gene. Trimming removed 6 bases from V and 6 bases from J, with 8 bases in between.

The chain joins TRBV12-3 or TRBV12-4 to TRBJ2-3; 7 nucleotides match TRBD2. CDR3 length equals 15 residues. The junction had 7 bases not matched to a gene; V was cut back by 5 bases and J by 2 bases. The CDR3 reads CASSPTSAYTDTQYF. CDR3 nucleotide sequence: TGTGCCAGCAGTCCTACTAGCGCCTACACAGATACGCAGTATTTT.

This sequence joins TRBV4-3 and TRBJ2-5, with 9 bases matching TRBD1. CDR3 length: 16 residues. Trimming at V came to 4 bases and at J to 2 bases, leaving 8 bases not matched to a gene. The germline CDR1 and CDR2 sequences are LGHNA and YSLEER. CDR3: CASSPTGTGHQETQYF. The CDR3, as DNA: TGCGCCAGCAGCCCAACCGGGACAGGGCATCAAGAGACCCAGTACTTC.

This clonotype occurred many times. The chain recombines TRBV20-1 with TRBJ2-1; 10 bases align to TRBD2. Germline CDR1 reads DFQATT; CDR2 reads SNEGSKA (reference sequence). CDR3 length equals 14 residues. The J segment lost 9 bases and the V segment lost 3 bases, leaving 8 bases of the junction unmatched. For the CDR3, the DNA is TGCAGTGCTAGCCCCAGCGGGGGGGCTCGTGAGCAGTTCTTC. It encodes CSASPSGGAREQFF.

The gene calls are TRBV10-3 and TRBJ1-5, with D unclear. The CDR3 has 14 amino acids. Trimming left V 0 bases short and J 2 bases short, with 5 bases between. Germline CDR1 reads ENHRY; CDR2 reads SYGVKD. CDR3 region: CAISESAGNQPQHF. As DNA, the CDR3 is TGTGCCATCAGTGAGTCGGCAGGCAATCAGCCCCAGCATTTT.

The chain joins TRBV9 to TRBJ1-2; 7 bases map to TRBD1. J lost 3 bases, V lost 3 bases, and 11 bases had no gene match. The germline gives CDR1 SGDLS, CDR2 YYNGEE. This CDR3 is built from 16 residues. The CDR3 bases are TGTGCCAGCAGCGACGACTCCGGGACAGTCGACTATGGCTACACCTTC. This gives the protein CASSDDSGTVDYGYTF.

This clonotype was seen many times. The chain carries TRBV27 and TRBJ1-1; D may be TRBD1 (6 bases). This CDR3 spans 14 amino acids. V lost 5 bases and J 0 bases, leaving 10 bases between the germline ends. Germline-derived CDR1 and CDR2 are MNHEY and SMNVEV (reference sequence). The CDR3 DNA reads as TGTGCCAGCAGTACAGGGTTCATGAACACTGAAGCTTTCTTT. It specifies CASSTGFMNTEAFF.

This chain joins TRBV5-6 and TRBJ1-5, with 10 bases fitting TRBD1. This CDR3 contains 14 residues. Per germline, CDR1 SGHDT and CDR2 YYEEEE. Trimming removed 2 bases from V and 5 bases from J; junction bases left unmatched: 1. CDR3: CASSFGQGDQPQHF. The DNA of the CDR3 is TGTGCCAGCAGCTTCGGACAGGGGGATCAGCCCCAGCATTTT.

V and J are TRBV6-2 or TRBV6-3 and TRBJ2-7; 15 positions agree with TRBD2. Germline CDR1 MNHEY, CDR2 SVGEGT. Losses at the gene ends were 6 bases for V and 4 bases for J; bases not matched to a gene: 4. The CDR3 covers 15 residues. The CDR3 loop reads CASRIGTSGGYEQYF. CDR3 coding DNA: TGTGCCAGCAGGATCGGGACTAGCGGGGGGTACGAGCAGTACTTC.

The gene calls are TRBV7-9 and TRBJ2-1; 11 bases line up with TRBD2. V was pared by 3 bases and J by 6 bases, with 4 bases of the junction left unmatched. This CDR3 has 15 residues. Germline V gene sequence: CDR1 SEHNR, CDR2 FQNEAQ (reference sequence). The CDR3 is CASSFVGLAANEQFF. The CDR3 DNA reads as TGTGCCAGCAGCTTCGTGGGACTAGCGGCCAATGAGCAGTTCTTC.

The gene calls are TRBV3-1 and TRBJ2-3, with 16 bases lining up with TRBD2. The CDR3 is 19 amino acids. Trimming cost V 5 bases and J 2 bases; bases outside gene matches: 10. The germline gives CDR1 LGHDT, CDR2 YNNKEL (reference sequence). CDR3: CASSKGLAGGHIPTDTQYF. The CDR3 bases are TGTGCCAGCAGCAAGGGACTAGCGGGGGGGCATATCCCCACAGATACGCAGTATTTT.

The sample holds a few counts of this clonotype. This sequence joins TRBV28 and TRBJ1-1; D is unresolved. Trimming removed 8 bases at V and 4 bases at J, with 11 bases between. The V gene's germline CDR1 is MDHEN and CDR2 SYDVKM. The CDR3 has 12 amino acids. The CDR3 spells CASLVWGTEAFF. For the CDR3, the DNA is TGTGCCAGCCTAGTTTGGGGCACTGAAGCTTTCTTT. The full variable domain, completed using reference TRBV28 and TRBJ1-1, is DVKVTQSSRYLVKRTGEKVFLECVQDMDHENMFWYRQDPGLGLRLIYFSYDVKMKEKGDIPEGYSVSREKKERFSLILESASTNQTSMYLCASLVWGTEAFFGQGTRLTVV.

This clonotype was counted at least ten times. This CDR3 reads CASSGARRGSYNEQFF. CDR3 sequence (DNA): TGTGCCAGCAGTGGGGCCCGGCGGGGCTCCTACAATGAGCAGTTCTTC. The V and J genes are TRBV27 and TRBJ2-1; the D gene is possibly TRBD2 (6 bases). The V gene's germline CDR1 is MNHEY and CDR2 SMNVEV (reference sequence). CDR3 length: 16 residues. V was clipped by 5 bases and J by 0 bases, with 14 bases between them.

This clonotype showed up just a few times. V is TRBV4-3 and J is TRBJ2-3; 11 bases align to TRBD1. The CDR3 consists of 16 residues. The ends lost 5 bases at V and 3 bases at J; junction bases unmatched: 7. Germline-derived CDR1 and CDR2 are LGHNA and YSLEER. The CDR3, as DNA: TGCGCCAGCAGCGTTACCGGGACAGGGGGTACAGATACGCAGTATTTT. It is translated as CASSVTGTGGTDTQYF.

The rearrangement uses TRBV4-1 and TRBJ1-6; D is perhaps TRBD1 (5 bases). The CDR3 is 15 amino acids. The germline V gene encodes CDR1 MGHRA and CDR2 YSYEKL. V lost 4 bases to trimming and J lost 9 bases, with 16 bases between them. In nucleotides, the CDR3 is TGCGCCAGCAGCCCCTCTGCCGGGGACTCTTCACCCCTCCACTTT. Encoded protein: CASSPSAGDSSPLHF.

The sample holds a few counts of this clonotype. The chain joins TRBV29-1 to TRBJ2-2, with D perhaps TRBD2 (5 bases). The CDR3 loop spans 13 amino acids. V lost 8 bases, J lost 4 bases, and 14 bases lay in between. Germline V lookup: CDR1 SQVTM, CDR2 ANQGSEA. The DNA of the CDR3 is TGCAGCCTCCAGAACGGGGTCACCGGGGAGCTGTTTTTT. Protein: CSLQNGVTGELFF.

This clonotype was counted only a few times. V gene TRBV5-1 combines with J gene TRBJ2-5; perhaps TRBD1 as D (5 bases). The CDR3 is 13 residues long. Germline CDR1 reads SGHRS; CDR2 reads YFSETQ. V gave up 1 base and J gave up 2 bases, with 6 bases separating them. The DNA for the CDR3 is TGCGCCAGCAGCTTGTGGACACAAGAGACCCAGTACTTC. Translated, it gives CASSLWTQETQYF.

In its sample, this clonotype was seen many times. V and J are TRBV29-1 and TRBJ1-1; 7 nucleotides align to TRBD1. The ends lost 4 bases at V and 4 bases at J; junction bases unmatched: 3. The CDR3 length is 12 residues. Germline loops: CDR1 SQVTM, CDR2 ANQGSEA. This chain's CDR3 is CSVVPGGTEAFF. As DNA, the CDR3 is TGCAGCGTTGTACCAGGGGGCACTGAAGCTTTCTTT.

This clonotype was picked up a small number of times. The rearrangement links TRBV9 to TRBJ2-2, with D perhaps given as TRBD1 or TRBD2 (5 bases each). This CDR3 spans 13 amino acids. V lost 7 bases and J lost 6, with 13 bases in between. CDR1 is SGDLS, CDR2 YYNGEE, per germline. CDR3 nucleotides: TGTGCCAGCGGGGGAGAATTCGCCGGGGAGCTGTTTTTT. This translates into CASGGEFAGELFF.

This clonotype was counted a few times. DNA of the CDR3: TGTGCCAGCAGGTCGAGGGAAAGAAGCACAGATACGCAGTATTTT. Protein sequence: CASRSRERSTDTQYF. J is TRBJ2-3 and V is TRBV12-3 or TRBV12-4, with D perhaps TRBD2 (5 bases). CDR3 length equals 15 residues. Between the trimmed V and J ends, which lost 6 bases and 0 bases, there was a span of 13 bases.